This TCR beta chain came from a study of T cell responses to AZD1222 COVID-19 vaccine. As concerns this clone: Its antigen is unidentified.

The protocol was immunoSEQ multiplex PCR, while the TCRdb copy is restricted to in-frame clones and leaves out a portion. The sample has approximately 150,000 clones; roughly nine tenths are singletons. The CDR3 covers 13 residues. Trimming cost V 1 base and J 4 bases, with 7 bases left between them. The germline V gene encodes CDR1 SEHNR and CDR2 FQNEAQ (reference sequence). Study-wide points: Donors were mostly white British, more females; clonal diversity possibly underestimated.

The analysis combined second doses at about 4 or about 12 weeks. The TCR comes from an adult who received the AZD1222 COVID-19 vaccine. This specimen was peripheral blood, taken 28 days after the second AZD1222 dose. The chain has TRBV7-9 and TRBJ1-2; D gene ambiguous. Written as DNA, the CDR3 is TGTGCCAGCAGCTTAGGAGGTACCTATGGCTACACCTTC. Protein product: CASSLGGTYGYTF.